Below, 30 T cell receptor delta chains from the same sample are listed, as sequenced in a study of gamma-delta chains in newborns, infants, children. TCRdb re-called the reads with CATT. The table records approximately 12,000 delta-chain clones, about 8.8% of them present only once. Sequenced: blood. All receptors derive from a child who was a newborn, infant or young child, either healthy, febrile or measles-vaccinated (not recorded which).

This clone was seen a few times. The chain is built from TRDV2 and TRDJ1; 10 nucleotides line up with TRDD3. V was clipped by 3 bases and J by 2 bases; unmatched bases: 23. CDR3 size: 21 residues. Germline loops: CDR1 GEAIGNYY, CDR2 EKD. The CDR3 nucleotides are TGTGCCTGTGACGACGTACGGTCCGTTCTACTGGGGGATTCTTATACCGATAAACTCATCTTT. Residues: CACDDVRSVLLGDSYTDKLIF.

In DNA form, the CDR3 reads TGTGCCTGTGACATCGTGGGGGTAAGGGCCGATAAACTCATCTTT. Translation gives CACDIVGVRADKLIF. V is TRDV2 and J is TRDJ1; tentative D call: TRDD3 (6 bases). The germline gives CDR1 GEAIGNYY, CDR2 EKD. Trimming left V 2 bases short and J 3 bases short, with 15 bases between. The CDR3 runs 15 residues.

This clone appeared a few times. V gene TRDV2 combines with J gene TRDJ1; 9 nucleotides agree with TRDD3. Germline-derived CDR1 and CDR2 are GEAIGNYY and EKD. V lost 4 bases to trimming and J lost 9 bases; unmatched junction nucleotides: 26. The CDR3 is 19 residues long. DNA for the CDR3: TGTGCCTGTGAAAGTCTATCCCTCGCCGCTAAGGGGATACGCGGAGAACTCATCTTT. As protein: CACESLSLAAKGIRGELIF.

In this sample, this clone turned up a few times. One end of the junction does not line up with germline, which may come from a read error. The chain links TRDV2 to TRDJ1; D is tentatively TRDD2 or TRDD3 (5 bases each). In germline, CDR1 is GEAIGNYY, CDR2 EKD. The CDR3 runs to 21 residues. The CDR3 sequence: CACDPLSEMPQAGGVSSKLIF. The CDR3 DNA sequence: TGTGCCTGTGACCCCCTTTCCGAGATGCCCCAGGCGGGGGGCGTTTCCTCCAAACTCATCTTC.

Turning to this clone: Possible read error: a much larger clone is one base away. This chain joins TRDV2 and TRDJ3, with 7 bases identical to TRDD3. This CDR3 has 18 amino acids. After removal of 0 bases from V and 0 bases from J, the junction contained 4 bases not matched to a gene. CDR1 GEAIGNYY and CDR2 EKD come from the germline V gene. In DNA, the CDR3 is TGTGCCTGTGACACCGGGGGATTCGGCTCCTGGGACACCCGACAGATGTTTTTC. It yields the protein CACDTGGFGSWDTRQMFF.

J is TRDJ1 and V is TRDV2; 10 nucleotides align to TRDD3. Germline assignment: CDR1 GEAIGNYY and CDR2 EKD. J was trimmed by 0 bases and V by 1 base; bases with no gene match: 13. The CDR3 loop spans 19 amino acids. In nucleotides, the CDR3 is TGTGCCTGTGACACTTTGATACTGGGGGATGCGCGGTACACCGATAAACTCATCTTT. Translated: CACDTLILGDARYTDKLIF.

The sample holds a few counts of this clone. A read error may explain this, as a much larger clone is one base away. The V gene is TRDV2, the J gene TRDJ1; 9 nucleotides match TRDD3. The CDR3 has 16 residues. V lost 0 bases to trimming and J lost 0 bases; unmatched junction nucleotides: 4. CDR1 and CDR2 (germline): GEAIGNYY, EKD. This CDR3 is CACDTLGDEHTDKLIF. The CDR3 region has the DNA TGTGCCTGTGACACCCTGGGGGATGAGCACACCGATAAACTCATCTTT.

This clone has only a few counts. This chain joins TRDV2 and TRDJ3; D is possibly TRDD3 (5 bases). V was clipped by 1 base and J by 0 bases, with 18 bases between them. The CDR3 consists of 20 residues. Germline V lookup: CDR1 GEAIGNYY, CDR2 EKD. The CDR3 is CACDTLRGMRSSWDTRQMFF. In DNA, the CDR3 is TGTGCCTGTGACACACTGAGAGGGATGAGAAGCTCCTGGGACACCCGACAGATGTTTTTC.

This clone was detected a few times. The chain employs TRDV2 and TRDJ2; D might be TRDD3 (5 bases). Germline CDR1 reads GEAIGNYY; CDR2 reads EKD. This CDR3 has 17 amino acids. The ends were cut back, 0 bases at V and 1 base at J, with 14 bases in the middle. The CDR3 loop is CACDTVLAGSLTAQLFF. CDR3 nucleotide sequence: TGTGCCTGTGACACCGTCCTGGCTGGGAGTTTGACAGCACAACTCTTCTTT.

This clone has just a few counts. J is TRDJ1 and V is TRDV2, with TRDD3 matching over 10 bases. Per germline, CDR1 GEAIGNYY and CDR2 EKD. The CDR3 has 21 residues. V lost 0 bases and J lost 5; bases outside the gene matches: 23. CDR3 DNA sequence: TGTGCCTGTGACACCGTACGTTCCCGCAGTTCCTCGACTGGGGGATTGGATAAACTCATCTTT. Its protein product is CACDTVRSRSSSTGGLDKLIF.

This clone has a handful of counts. The rearrangement joins TRDV2 to TRDJ3; 8 bases align to TRDD3. Germline V lookup: CDR1 GEAIGNYY, CDR2 EKD. V dropped 3 bases and J dropped 5; count of bases not matched to a gene: 11. The length of the CDR3 is 18 residues. Here the CDR3 reads CACDSYWGFPRDTRQMFF. As DNA, the CDR3 is TGTGCCTGTGACTCCTACTGGGGGTTCCCCAGGGACACCCGACAGATGTTTTTC.

Note on this clone: The same CDR3 is also encoded by other DNA sequences in this sample. The J gene is TRDJ1, the V gene TRDV2; 7 bases map to TRDD3. The CDR3 is made up of 17 amino acids. J lost 0 bases, V lost 0 bases, and 9 bases had no gene match. CDR1 and CDR2 (germline): GEAIGNYY, EKD. The CDR3 sequence is CACDTLGGSSYTDKLIF. The CDR3, as DNA: TGTGCCTGTGACACCCTGGGGGGATCCTCGTACACCGATAAACTCATCTTT.

This clone was detected only a few times. J is TRDJ1 and V is TRDV2; tentatively, D is TRDD2 or TRDD3 (6 bases each). CDR1 and CDR2 from the germline V gene are GEAIGNYY and EKD. Trimming removed 1 base at V and 8 bases at J, with 25 bases between. The length of the CDR3 is 17 residues. CDR3 protein: CACDTILPSSWGAKLIF. CDR3 in DNA: TGTGCCTGTGACACTATCCTTCCGTCGTCCTGGGGAGCCAAACTCATCTTT.

This clone was picked up a small number of times. The V and J genes are TRDV2 and TRDJ1; 13 bases are a match to TRDD3. This CDR3 spans 17 amino acids. The junction had 10 bases not matched to a gene; V was cut back by 3 bases and J by 4 bases. CDR1 GEAIGNYY and CDR2 EKD come from the germline V gene. The CDR3 DNA reads TGTGCCTGTGACCCGTTGGACTGGGGGATACGGGGCGATAAACTCATCTTT. This codes for CACDPLDWGIRGDKLIF.

The chain employs TRDV1 and TRDJ1; D possibly corresponds to TRDD3 (6 bases). The CDR3 covers 19 residues. Germline V gene data show CDR1 as TSWWSYY and CDR2 as QGS. Trimming left V 0 bases short and J 4 bases short, with 24 bases between. The CDR3 here is CALGELWRPWEIRGDKLIF. The CDR3 coding sequence is TGTGCTCTTGGGGAACTGTGGAGGCCTTGGGAGATACGAGGCGATAAACTCATCTTT.

Concerning this clone itself: Its ends do not fully match the called genes, so a read error is possible. The V call is TRDV2, the J call TRDJ1, with 9 nucleotides matching TRDD3. TCRdb does not report a J gene; here it was assigned by matching the DNA to germline references. Germline loops: CDR1 GEAIGNYY, CDR2 EKD. This CDR3 is 19 amino acids long. DNA for the CDR3: TGTGCCCGTGACACCCTCAAAGGTCTGGGGGATTTGTACACCGATAAACTCATCTTT. It is translated as CARDTLKGLGDLYTDKLIF.

This clone was seen only a few times. Other DNA sequences within the sample encode an identical CDR3. This rearrangement joins TRDV2 to TRDJ3; 10 bases are shared with TRDD3. J lost 2 bases, V lost 0 bases, and 3 bases had no gene match. The CDR3 loop spans 18 amino acids. In germline, CDR1 is GEAIGNYY, CDR2 EKD. The CDR3 here is CACDTLGDTPWDTRQMFF. The CDR3 region has the DNA TGTGCCTGTGACACCTTGGGGGATACACCCTGGGACACCCGACAGATGTTTTTC.

This CDR3 is CACDPVTGADKLIF. CDR3 DNA sequence: TGTGCCTGTGACCCAGTTACTGGGGCCGATAAACTCATCTTT. The gene calls are TRDV2 and TRDJ1, with TRDD3 matching 7 bases. The CDR3 spans 14 residues. Germline V gives CDR1 GEAIGNYY, CDR2 EKD. V was clipped by 3 bases and J by 3 bases; unmatched bases: 6.

This clone came up a few times. The J gene is TRDJ1, the V gene TRDV1; TRDD3 agrees at 13 bases. The CDR3 covers 21 residues. The J segment lost 5 bases and the V segment lost 1 base, leaving 19 bases of the junction unmatched. Germline CDR1 reads TSWWSYY; CDR2 reads QGS. The CDR3 sequence is CALGERGLLHTGGYATDKLIF. In DNA, the CDR3 is TGTGCTCTTGGGGAACGGGGCCTCCTACATACTGGGGGATACGCGACGGATAAACTCATCTTT.

The chain joins TRDV2 to TRDJ2; 8 bases map to TRDD3. CDR3 length: 14 residues. Germline loops: CDR1 GEAIGNYY, CDR2 EKD. The V segment lost 3 bases and the J segment 5 bases; nucleotides outside the gene matches: 4. In nucleotides, the CDR3 is TGTGCCTGTGACCCCATGGGGGATACAGCACAACTCTTCTTT. This codes for CACDPMGDTAQLFF.

In regard to this clone: Relative to the germline gene, one junction end is altered; a read error may explain this. This chain uses TRDV2 with TRDJ1; TRDD3 agrees at 12 bases. The J gene, absent from TCRdb, was called here by matching the DNA to germline. The CDR3 totals 19 residues. Germline CDR1 is GEAIGNYY and CDR2 is EKD. CDR3 amino acids: CACDTLSTGGYFKSDRLIF. The CDR3 DNA sequence: TGTGCCTGTGACACCCTGAGTACTGGGGGATACTTCAAATCCGATAGACTCATCTTT.

V is TRDV2 and J is TRDJ3; 8 nucleotides align to TRDD3. The J gene comes from matching the DNA to germline here; TCRdb lacks it. The ends lost 2 bases at V and 0 bases at J; junction bases unmatched: 5. This CDR3 spans 18 amino acids. The germline V gene has CDR1 GEAIGNYY and CDR2 EKD. CDR3 DNA sequence: TGTGCCTGTGACAGTACTGGGGGGAGCTCCTGGGACACCCGACAGATGTTTTTC. This gives the protein CACDSTGGSSWDTRQMFF.

The chain is built from TRDV2 and TRDJ1, with 12 bases identical to TRDD3. Matching the DNA to germline supplied the J gene, which TCRdb does not give. Germline CDR1 and CDR2: GEAIGNYY and EKD. The CDR3 length is 16 residues. The junction had 13 bases not matched to a gene; V was cut back by 3 bases and J by 9 bases. The CDR3 nucleotides read TGTGCCTGTGACCCCCGGAGGCTGGGGGATACGAACGAACTCATCTTT. Amino acids: CACDPRRLGDTNELIF.

The sample holds a few counts of this clone. The J gene is TRDJ3, the V gene TRDV2; 9 bases map to TRDD3. V shed 3 bases, J shed 0 bases, and the junction held 11 bases outside the gene matches. Germline-derived CDR1 and CDR2 are GEAIGNYY and EKD. The CDR3 contains 20 residues. In nucleotides, the CDR3 is TGTGCCTGTGACCCCGTTCTGGGGGATTCCGTCTCCTGGGACACCCGACAGATGTTTTTC. Protein sequence: CACDPVLGDSVSWDTRQMFF.

By share, this clone counts as medium-sized (0.01 to 0.1%). CDR3 nucleotides: TGTGCCTGTGACACTCTACTGGGGGATACGCGCCGGTACACCGATAAACTCATCTTT. Its protein product is CACDTLLGDTRRYTDKLIF. The chain carries TRDV2 and TRDJ1; TRDD3 matches at 13 bases. Germline assignment: CDR1 GEAIGNYY and CDR2 EKD. V lost 1 base to trimming and J lost 0 bases; unmatched junction nucleotides: 10. CDR3 length equals 19 residues.

The chain joins TRDV2 to TRDJ1; 9 nucleotides line up with TRDD3. After removal of 2 bases from V and 5 bases from J, the junction contained 2 bases not matched to a gene. Germline V lookup: CDR1 GEAIGNYY, CDR2 EKD. The CDR3 totals 13 residues. The CDR3 DNA sequence: TGTGCCTGTGACAAACTGGGGGAAGATAAACTCATCTTT. It translates to CACDKLGEDKLIF.

This clone turned up a few times. The V call is TRDV2, the J call TRDJ4; TRDD3 matches at 7 bases. The germline V gene has CDR1 GEAIGNYY and CDR2 EKD. The CDR3 has 17 residues. Trimming took 3 bases from V and 0 from J; bases not matched to a gene: 15. CDR3 in DNA: TGTGCCTGTGACGGCCTGATGGAGTGGGGGAGCTCCAGACCCCTGATCTTT. This translates into CACDGLMEWGSSRPLIF.

This clone was found a few times. The rearrangement uses TRDV2 and TRDJ1; TRDD3 matches 8 bases. This CDR3 is built from 19 residues. The germline gives CDR1 GEAIGNYY, CDR2 EKD. Trimming removed 1 base from V and 4 bases from J; junction bases left unmatched: 19. CDR3 sequence reads: CACDTLHQSSGGAIDKLIF. CDR3 DNA: TGTGCCTGTGACACTCTCCACCAGTCGTCTGGGGGAGCCATCGATAAACTCATCTTT.

The CDR3 bases are TGTGCTCTTGGGGAGACTCAGGGGGTACCGAATAAACTCATCTTT. Translating it yields CALGETQGVPNKLIF. This chain joins TRDV1 and TRDJ1; D is perhaps TRDD3 (5 bases). Germline-derived CDR1 and CDR2 are TSWWSYY and QGS. The V end was cut by 3 bases, the J end by 6 bases, with 17 bases between. This CDR3 comprises 15 residues.

The called J gene is TRDJ1, whereas the V gene has no call; the D call TRDD3 from the table was never checked on the DNA. CDR3 size: 16 residues. As DNA, the CDR3 is TGTGCCTGTGACACTGTGGGGGATAGTACCGCCGATAAACTCATCTTT. Translated, it gives CACDTVGDSTADKLIF.